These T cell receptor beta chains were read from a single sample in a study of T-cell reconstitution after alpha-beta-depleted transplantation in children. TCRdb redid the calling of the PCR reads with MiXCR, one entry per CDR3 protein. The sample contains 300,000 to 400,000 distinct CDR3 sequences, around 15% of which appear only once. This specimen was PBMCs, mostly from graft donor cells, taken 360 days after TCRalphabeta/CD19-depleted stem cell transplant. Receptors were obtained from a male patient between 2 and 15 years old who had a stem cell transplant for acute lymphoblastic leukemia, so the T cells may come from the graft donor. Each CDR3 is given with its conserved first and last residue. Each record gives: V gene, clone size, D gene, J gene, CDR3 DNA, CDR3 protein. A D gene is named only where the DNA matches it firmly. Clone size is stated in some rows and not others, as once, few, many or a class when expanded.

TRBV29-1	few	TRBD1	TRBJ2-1	TGCAGCGTAGATCCCCTCACCGCCGGGACAGGACTTTTGGATGAGCAGTTCTTC	CSVDPLTAGTGLLDEQFF
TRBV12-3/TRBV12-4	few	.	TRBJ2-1	TGTGCCAGCAGTTCCATCTTGGACCCACTTTATTATGAGCAGTTCTTC	CASSSILDPLYYEQFF
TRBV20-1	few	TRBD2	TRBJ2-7	TGCAGTGCTAGCTGGGCTAGCGGGAGGGCCAATTACGAGCAGTACTTC	CSASWASGRANYEQYF
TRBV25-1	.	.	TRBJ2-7	TGTGCCAGCAGTGAATTTGGACGTGAGCAGTACTTC	CASSEFGREQYF
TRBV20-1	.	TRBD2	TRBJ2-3	TGCAGTGCCCTGAAACGGACTAGCGGGAGATTAGGCACAGATACGCAGTATTTT	CSALKRTSGRLGTDTQYF
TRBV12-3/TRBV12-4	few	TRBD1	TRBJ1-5	TGTGCCAGCCGCCAGACAGGGGCCTATCAGCCCCAGCATTTT	CASRQTGAYQPQHF
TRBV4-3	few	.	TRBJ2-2	TGCGCCAGCAGCCAAGAGAACTACTTCACCGGGGAGCTGTTTTTT	CASSQENYFTGELFF
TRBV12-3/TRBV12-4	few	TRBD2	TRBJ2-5	TGTGCCAGCAGACTAGCGGGAGTTGTGGAGACCCAGTACTTC	CASRLAGVVETQYF
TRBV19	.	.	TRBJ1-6	TGTGCCAGTAGTATCGGCGCGGGGTCCCTCCACTTT	CASSIGAGSLHF
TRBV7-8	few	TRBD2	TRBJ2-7	TGTGCCAGCAGCTTAGGGATGCGGGAGACCCACGAGCAGTACTTC	CASSLGMRETHEQYF
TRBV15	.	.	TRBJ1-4	TGTGCCACCAGCCCACGGACAGTTGTGGAAAAACTGTTTTTT	CATSPRTVVEKLFF
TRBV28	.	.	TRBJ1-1	TGTGCCAGCAGCGCCGGGGCGAGGACTGAAGCTTTCTTT	CASSAGARTEAFF
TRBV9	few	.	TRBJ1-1	TGTGCCAGCAGCTTCAACGGGGGGACGGCTGAAGCTTTCTTT	CASSFNGGTAEAFF
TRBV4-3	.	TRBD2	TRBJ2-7	TGCGCCAGCAGCCAGGGACTAGCGAATTACGAGGAGTACTTC	CASSQGLANYEEYF
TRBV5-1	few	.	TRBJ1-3	TGCGCCAGCAGCGCCGAAGCGGGAAACACCATATATTTT	CASSAEAGNTIYF
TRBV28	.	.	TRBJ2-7	TGTGCCAGCAGTTTCAGGGCTGGGACCTACGAGCAGTACTTC	CASSFRAGTYEQYF
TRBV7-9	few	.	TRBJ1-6	TGTGCCAGCAGCTTAGCAGGGGTTGGCTCACCCCTCCACTTT	CASSLAGVGSPLHF
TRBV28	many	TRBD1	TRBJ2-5	TGTGCCAGCAGTTTACCGTGGGCCGGGACAGGGGTGCAGACCCAGTACTTC	CASSLPWAGTGVQTQYF
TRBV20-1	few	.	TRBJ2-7	TGCAGTGCTAGAGTTAGGGTTGGGGGGGCGGCCTACGAGCAGTACTTC	CSARVRVGGAAYEQYF
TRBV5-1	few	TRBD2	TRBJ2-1	TGCGCCAGCAGGGCCGGGACTAGCATCAATGAGCAGTTCTTC	CASRAGTSINEQFF
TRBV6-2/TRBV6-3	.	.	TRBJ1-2	TGTGCCAGCAGTTACGGATCCGACTCTGGCTACACCTTC	CASSYGSDSGYTF
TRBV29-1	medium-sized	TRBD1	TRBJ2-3	TGCAGCGTGGACAGGGACACAGATACGCAGTATTTT	CSVDRDTDTQYF
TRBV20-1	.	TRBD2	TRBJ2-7	TGCAGTGCTCCTAGCGGGCTTAGCTCCTACGAGCAGTACTTC	CSAPSGLSSYEQYF
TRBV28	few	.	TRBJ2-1	TGTGCCAGCAGTTTAGCCGGGACTCCGTCGCCCTACAATGAGCAGTTCTTC	CASSLAGTPSPYNEQFF
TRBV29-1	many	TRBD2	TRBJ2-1	TGCAGCGTTGAACTAGCGGGCTACAATGAGCAGTTCTTC	CSVELAGYNEQFF
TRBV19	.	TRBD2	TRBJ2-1	TGTGCCAGTAGTATAGGCCGCCCACAAGGAGCGGGAGAGGAGGGGAACAATGAGCAGTTCTTC	CASSIGRPQGAGEEGNNEQFF
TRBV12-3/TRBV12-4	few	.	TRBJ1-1	TGTGCCAGCAGTTTTAGAGACACTGAAGCTTTCTTT	CASSFRDTEAFF
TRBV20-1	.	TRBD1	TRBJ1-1	TGCAGTGCTAGCCCCCTTGGGACAGGGGGACTAAACACTGAAGCTTTCTTT	CSASPLGTGGLNTEAFF
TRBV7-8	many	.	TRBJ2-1	TGTGCCAGCAGCTTAGACTCTATACTGTACAATGAGCAGTTCTTC	CASSLDSILYNEQFF
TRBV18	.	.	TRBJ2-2	TGTGCCAGCTCGCCGGCCTGGACTCTTCGGGGCACCGGGGAGCTGTTTTTT	CASSPAWTLRGTGELFF
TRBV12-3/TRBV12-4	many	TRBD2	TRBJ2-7	TGTGCCAGCAGGACCGGGACTAGAAAGTACTTC	CASRTGTRKYF
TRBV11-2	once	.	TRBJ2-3	TGTGCCAGCAGCCCAGTCGCAGGGAATCGCGCAGATACGCAGTATTTT	CASSPVAGNRADTQYF
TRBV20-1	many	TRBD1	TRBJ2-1	TGCAGTGCTAGCTGGACAGGGGGGGCCCCCGACAATGAGCAGTTCTTC	CSASWTGGAPDNEQFF
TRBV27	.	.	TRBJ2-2	TGTGCCAGCAGTTTATTCAGATGGGGAGGTTCCGGGGAGCTGTTTTTT	CASSLFRWGGSGELFF
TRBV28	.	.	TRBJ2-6	TGTGCCAGCAGTCCTACAGGGAGTCCTGGGGCCAACGTCCTGACTTTC	CASSPTGSPGANVLTF
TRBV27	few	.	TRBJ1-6	TGTGCCAGCTCCCTTTGGGGGGCAAGTTCACCCCTCCACTTT	CASSLWGASSPLHF
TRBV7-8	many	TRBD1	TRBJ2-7	TGTGCCAGCAGATTAGACAGGGGCTCCTACGAGCAGTACTTC	CASRLDRGSYEQYF
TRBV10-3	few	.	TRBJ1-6	TGTGCCATCAAGGGGGTTAATTCACCCCTCCACTTT	CAIKGVNSPLHF
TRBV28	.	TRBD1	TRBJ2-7	TGTGCCAGCAGTGGGACAGGGTTTACCTACGAGCAGTACTTC	CASSGTGFTYEQYF
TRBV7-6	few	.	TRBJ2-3	TGTGCCAGCAGCTTAGAGCCAGCTCCAGATACGCAGTATTTT	CASSLEPAPDTQYF
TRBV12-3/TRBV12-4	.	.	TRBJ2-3	TGTGCCAGCAGTCCAGGTCGGGGCTTCACAGATACGCAGTATTTT	CASSPGRGFTDTQYF
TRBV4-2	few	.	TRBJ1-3	TGTGCCAGCAGCCAAGGGGCCCGAGGAGGGAGAAACACCATATATTTT	CASSQGARGGRNTIYF
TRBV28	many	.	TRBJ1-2	TGTGCCAGCAGTTCACACAATAACGGCTACACCTTC	CASSSHNNGYTF
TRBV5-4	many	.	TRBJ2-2	TGTGCCAGCAGCTGGGGGGGGGCTCGCACGAACACCGGGGAGCTGTTTTTT	CASSWGGARTNTGELFF
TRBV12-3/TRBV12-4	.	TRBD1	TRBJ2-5	TGTGCCAGCAGTTTCCGGACAGGACCGGCGGAGACCCAGTACTTC	CASSFRTGPAETQYF
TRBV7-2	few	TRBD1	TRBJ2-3	TGTGCCAGCAGCTTAAGGAGGACAGGGTCGAATACGCAGTATTTT	CASSLRRTGSNTQYF
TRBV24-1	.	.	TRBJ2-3	TGTGCCACCAGTGATTCAGGGATGGATACGCAGTATTTT	CATSDSGMDTQYF
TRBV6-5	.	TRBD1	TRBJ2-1	TGTGCCAGCAGTTACGCACCCGGACAGGGGTTTTACAATGAGCAGTTCTTC	CASSYAPGQGFYNEQFF
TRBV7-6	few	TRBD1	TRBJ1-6	TGTGCCAGCAGCTTCACAGGGGCCGGTAATTCACCCCTCCACTTT	CASSFTGAGNSPLHF
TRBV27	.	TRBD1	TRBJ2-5	TGTGCCAGCAGGCCAATGGGACAGGGAGTGGAGACCCAGTACTTC	CASRPMGQGVETQYF
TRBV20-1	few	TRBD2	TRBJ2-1	TGCAGTGCTAGACCGGGACTAGCGGGTCTCTACAATGAGCAGTTCTTC	CSARPGLAGLYNEQFF
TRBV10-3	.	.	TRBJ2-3	TGTGCCATCAGATCGGACAAGTCAGATACGCAGTATTTT	CAIRSDKSDTQYF
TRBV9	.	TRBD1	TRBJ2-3	TGTGCCAGCAGCGGACGGCCGGGACAGGGGTACACAGATACGCAGTATTTT	CASSGRPGQGYTDTQYF
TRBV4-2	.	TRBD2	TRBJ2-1	TGTGCCAGCAGCCAAGAGACTAGCTCCGCGCAGTTCTTC	CASSQETSSAQFF